This TCR beta chain appears in the sequencing data of a study of blood T cell repertoires in COVID-19. Study summary: Acute and convalescent COVID-19 samples came from the United States, Italy and Spain. From T cells, B-cell-depleted T cells, or PBMCs came the material, which was cDNA or gDNA.

The V and J ends lost 4 bases and 2 bases, in that order; junction bases with no gene match: 1. The CDR3 runs to 14 residues. Germline CDR1 reads SGHNT; CDR2 reads YYREEE (reference sequence). As processed by the authors: Cell counts per sample came from amplifying reference gene primers. Profiling relied on immunoSEQ multiplex PCR, and the TCRdb table lists in-frame clones only, not all of them. V and J calls and clone size follow that table, whereas D and trimming were derived from the DNA. The sample consists of about 49,000 clones, approximately 87% of them appearing once. This rearrangement joins TRBV5-4 to TRBJ1-2, with 11 nucleotides matching TRBD1. The source of this sequence is a human donor in a cohort sampled during active COVID-19. Input material: peripheral blood. The CDR3 sequence: CASSRTGGNYGYTF. CDR3 bases: TGTGCCAGCAGCCGGACAGGGGGCAACTATGGCTACACCTTC.